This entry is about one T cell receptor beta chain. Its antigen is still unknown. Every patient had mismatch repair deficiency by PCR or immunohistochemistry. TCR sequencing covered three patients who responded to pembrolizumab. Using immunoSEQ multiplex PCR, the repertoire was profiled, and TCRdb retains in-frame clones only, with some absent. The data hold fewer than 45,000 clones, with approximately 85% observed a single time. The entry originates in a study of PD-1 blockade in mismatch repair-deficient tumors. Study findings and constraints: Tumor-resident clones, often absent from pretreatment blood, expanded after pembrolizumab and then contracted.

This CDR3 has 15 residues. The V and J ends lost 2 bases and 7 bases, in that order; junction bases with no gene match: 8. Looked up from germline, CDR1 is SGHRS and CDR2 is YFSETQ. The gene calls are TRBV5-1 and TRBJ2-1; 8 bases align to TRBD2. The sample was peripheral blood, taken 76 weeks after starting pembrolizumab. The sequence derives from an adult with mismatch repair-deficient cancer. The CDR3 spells CASSFGRASGNEQFF. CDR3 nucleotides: TGCGCCAGCAGCTTCGGGAGGGCGTCAGGGAATGAGCAGTTCTTC.